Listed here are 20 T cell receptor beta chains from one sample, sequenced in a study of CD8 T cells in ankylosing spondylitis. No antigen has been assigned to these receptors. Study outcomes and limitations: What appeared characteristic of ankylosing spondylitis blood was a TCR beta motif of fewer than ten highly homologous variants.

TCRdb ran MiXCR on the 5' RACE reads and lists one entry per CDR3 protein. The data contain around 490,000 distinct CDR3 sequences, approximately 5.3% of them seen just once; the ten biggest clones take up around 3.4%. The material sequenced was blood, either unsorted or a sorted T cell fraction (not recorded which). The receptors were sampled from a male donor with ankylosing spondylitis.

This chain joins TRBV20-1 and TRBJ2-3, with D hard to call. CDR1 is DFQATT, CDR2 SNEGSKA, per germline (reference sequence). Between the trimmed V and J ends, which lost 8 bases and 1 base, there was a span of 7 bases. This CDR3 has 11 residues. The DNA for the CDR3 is TGCAGTCGTGGGGGCACAGATACGCAGTATTTT. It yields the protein CSRGGTDTQYF.

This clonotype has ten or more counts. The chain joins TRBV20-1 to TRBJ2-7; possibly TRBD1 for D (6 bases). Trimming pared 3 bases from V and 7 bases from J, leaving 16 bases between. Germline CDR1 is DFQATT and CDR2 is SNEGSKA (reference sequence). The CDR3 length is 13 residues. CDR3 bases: TGCAGTGCTAGTATGGGCACAGGGCTTGAGCAGTACTTC. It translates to CSASMGTGLEQYF.

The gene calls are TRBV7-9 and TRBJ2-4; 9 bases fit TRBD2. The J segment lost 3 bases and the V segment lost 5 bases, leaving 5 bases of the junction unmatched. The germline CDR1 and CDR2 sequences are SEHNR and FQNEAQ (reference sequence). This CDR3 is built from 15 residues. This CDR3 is CASSPVAGDKNIQYF. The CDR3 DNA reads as TGTGCCAGCAGCCCGGTAGCGGGGGACAAAAACATTCAGTACTTC.

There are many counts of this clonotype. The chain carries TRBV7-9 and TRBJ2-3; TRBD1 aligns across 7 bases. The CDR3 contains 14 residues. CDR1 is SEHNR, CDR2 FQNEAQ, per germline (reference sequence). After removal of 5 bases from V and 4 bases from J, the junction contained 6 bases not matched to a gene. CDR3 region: CASSAYRGADTQYF. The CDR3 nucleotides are TGTGCCAGCAGCGCCTACAGGGGAGCAGATACGCAGTATTTT.

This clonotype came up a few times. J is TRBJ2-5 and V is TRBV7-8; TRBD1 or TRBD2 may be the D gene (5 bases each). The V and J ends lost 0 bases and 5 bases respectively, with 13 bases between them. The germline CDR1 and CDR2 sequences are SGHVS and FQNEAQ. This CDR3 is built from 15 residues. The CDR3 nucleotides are TGTGCCAGCAGCTTAGCGGCGGGTTACAGGGAGACCCAGTACTTC. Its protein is CASSLAAGYRETQYF. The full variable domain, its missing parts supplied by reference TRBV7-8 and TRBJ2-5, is GAGVSQSPRYKVAKRGQDVALRCDPISGHVSLFWYQQALGQGPEFLTYFQNEAQLDKSGLPSDRFFAERPEGSVSTLKIQRTQQEDSAVYLCASSLAAGYRETQYFGPGTRLLVL.

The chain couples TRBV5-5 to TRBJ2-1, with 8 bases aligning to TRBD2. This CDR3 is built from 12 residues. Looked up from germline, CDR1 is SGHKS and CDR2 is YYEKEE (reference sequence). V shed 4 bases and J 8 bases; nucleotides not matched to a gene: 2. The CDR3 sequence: CASSAGGYEQFF. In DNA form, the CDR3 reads TGTGCCAGCAGCGCGGGAGGATATGAGCAGTTCTTC.

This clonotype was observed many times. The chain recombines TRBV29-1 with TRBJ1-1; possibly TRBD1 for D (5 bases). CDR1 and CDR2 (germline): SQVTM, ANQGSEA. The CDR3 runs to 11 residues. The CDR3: CSVGPDTEAFF. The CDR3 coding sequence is TGCTCAGTGGGGCCAGACACTGAAGCTTTCTTT.

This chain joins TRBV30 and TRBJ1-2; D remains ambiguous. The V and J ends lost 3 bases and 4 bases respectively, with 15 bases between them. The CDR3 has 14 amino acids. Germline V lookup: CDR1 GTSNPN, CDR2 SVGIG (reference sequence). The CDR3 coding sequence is TGTGCCTGGAGCAGAGGGATCGTTTCCTATGGCTACACCTTC. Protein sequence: CAWSRGIVSYGYTF. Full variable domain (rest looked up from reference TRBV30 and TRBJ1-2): SQTIHQWPATLVQPVGSPLSLECTVEGTSNPNLYWYRQAAGRGLQLLFYSVGIGQISSEVPQNLSASRPQDRQFILSSKKLLLSDSGFYLCAWSRGIVSYGYTFGSGTRLTVV.

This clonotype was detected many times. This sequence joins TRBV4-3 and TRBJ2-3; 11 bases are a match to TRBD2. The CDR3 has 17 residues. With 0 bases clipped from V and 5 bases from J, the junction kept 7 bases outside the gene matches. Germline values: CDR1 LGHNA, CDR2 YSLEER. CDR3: CASSQEVLAGEIDTQYF. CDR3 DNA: TGCGCCAGCAGCCAAGAGGTACTAGCGGGAGAGATAGATACGCAGTATTTT.

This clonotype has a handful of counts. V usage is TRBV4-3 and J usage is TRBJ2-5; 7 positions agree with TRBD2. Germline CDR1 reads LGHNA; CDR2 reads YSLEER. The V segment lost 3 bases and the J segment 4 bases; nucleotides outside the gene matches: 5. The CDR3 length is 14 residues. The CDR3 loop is CASSQAGVPETQYF. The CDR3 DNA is TGCGCCAGCAGCCAGGCGGGGGTCCCAGAGACCCAGTACTTC.

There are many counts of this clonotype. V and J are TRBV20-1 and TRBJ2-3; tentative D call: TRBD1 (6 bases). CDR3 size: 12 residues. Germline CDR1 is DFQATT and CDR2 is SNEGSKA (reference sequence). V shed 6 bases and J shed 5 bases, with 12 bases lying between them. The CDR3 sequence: CSARNRVDTQYF. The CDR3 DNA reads TGCAGTGCAAGAAACAGGGTAGATACGCAGTATTTT.

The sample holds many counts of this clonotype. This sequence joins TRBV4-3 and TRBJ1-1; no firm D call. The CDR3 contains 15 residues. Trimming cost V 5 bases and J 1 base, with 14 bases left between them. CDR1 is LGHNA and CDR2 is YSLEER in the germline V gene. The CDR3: CASSTAGAWNTEAFF. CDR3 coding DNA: TGCGCCAGCAGCACGGCCGGAGCCTGGAACACTGAAGCTTTCTTT.

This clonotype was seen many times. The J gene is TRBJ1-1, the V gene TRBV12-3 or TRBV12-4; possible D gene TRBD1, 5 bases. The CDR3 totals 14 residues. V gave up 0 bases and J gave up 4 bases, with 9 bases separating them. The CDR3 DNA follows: TGTGCCAGCAGTTTAGCTTTCGGGGGCACTGAAGCTTTCTTT. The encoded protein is CASSLAFGGTEAFF.

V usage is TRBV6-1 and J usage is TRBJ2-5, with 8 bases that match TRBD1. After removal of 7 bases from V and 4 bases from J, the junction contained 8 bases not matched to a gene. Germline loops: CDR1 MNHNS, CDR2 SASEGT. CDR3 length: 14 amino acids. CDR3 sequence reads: CASKQGVWGETQYF. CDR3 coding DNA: TGTGCCAGCAAACAGGGGGTTTGGGGAGAGACCCAGTACTTC.

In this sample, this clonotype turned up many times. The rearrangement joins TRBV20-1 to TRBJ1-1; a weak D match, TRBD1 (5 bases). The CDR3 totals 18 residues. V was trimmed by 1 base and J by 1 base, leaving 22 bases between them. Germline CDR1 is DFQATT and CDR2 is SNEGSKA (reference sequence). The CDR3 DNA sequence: TGCAGTGCTAGAGCCCCCCTGGCAGGGAGAGTTTCGAACACTGAAGCTTTCTTT. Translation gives CSARAPLAGRVSNTEAFF.

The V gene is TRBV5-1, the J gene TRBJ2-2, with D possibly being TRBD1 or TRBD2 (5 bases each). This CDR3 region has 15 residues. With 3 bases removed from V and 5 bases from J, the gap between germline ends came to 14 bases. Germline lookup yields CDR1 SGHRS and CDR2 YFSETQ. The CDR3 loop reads CASSWGPRWTGELFF. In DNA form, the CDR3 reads TGCGCCAGCAGCTGGGGACCCCGATGGACCGGGGAGCTGTTTTTT.

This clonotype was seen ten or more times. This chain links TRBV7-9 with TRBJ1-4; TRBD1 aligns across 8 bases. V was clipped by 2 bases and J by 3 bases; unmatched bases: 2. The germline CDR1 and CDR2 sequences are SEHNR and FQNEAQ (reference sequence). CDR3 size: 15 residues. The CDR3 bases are TGTGCCAGCAGCTTACAGGGGGCGCCTAATGAAAAACTGTTTTTT. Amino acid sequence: CASSLQGAPNEKLFF.

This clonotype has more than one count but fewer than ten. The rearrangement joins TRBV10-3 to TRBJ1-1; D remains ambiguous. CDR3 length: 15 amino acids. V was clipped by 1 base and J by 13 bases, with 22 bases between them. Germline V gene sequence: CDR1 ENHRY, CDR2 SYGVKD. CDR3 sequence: CAISEFEGYTTWVFF. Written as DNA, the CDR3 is TGTGCCATCAGTGAGTTTGAGGGTTATACAACTTGGGTTTTCTTT.

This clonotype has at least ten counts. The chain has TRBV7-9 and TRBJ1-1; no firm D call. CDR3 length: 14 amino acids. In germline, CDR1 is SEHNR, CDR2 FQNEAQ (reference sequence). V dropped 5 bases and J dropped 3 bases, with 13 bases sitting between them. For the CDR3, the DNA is TGTGCCAGCAGCCAAGCGGGAGTCTACACTGAAGCTTTCTTT. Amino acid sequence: CASSQAGVYTEAFF.

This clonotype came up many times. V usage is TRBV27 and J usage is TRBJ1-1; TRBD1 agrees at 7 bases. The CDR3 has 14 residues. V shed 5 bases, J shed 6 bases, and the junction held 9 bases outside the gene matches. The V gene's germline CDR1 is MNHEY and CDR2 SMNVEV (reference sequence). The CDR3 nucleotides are TGTGCCAGCAGTCCACCCGACGGACAGGCTGAAGCTTTCTTT. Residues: CASSPPDGQAEAFF.